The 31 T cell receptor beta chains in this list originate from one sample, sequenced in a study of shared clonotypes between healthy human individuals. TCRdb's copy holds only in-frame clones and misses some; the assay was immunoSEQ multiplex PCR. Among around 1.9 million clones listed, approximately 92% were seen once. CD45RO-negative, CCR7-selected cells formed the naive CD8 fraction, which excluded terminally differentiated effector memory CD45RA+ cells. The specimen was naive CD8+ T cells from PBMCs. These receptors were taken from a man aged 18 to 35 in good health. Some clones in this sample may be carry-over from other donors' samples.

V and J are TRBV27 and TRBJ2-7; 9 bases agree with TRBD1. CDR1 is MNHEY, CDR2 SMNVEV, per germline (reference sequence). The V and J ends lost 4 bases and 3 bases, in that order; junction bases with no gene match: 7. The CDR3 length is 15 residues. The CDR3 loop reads CASSSPRTGDYEQYF. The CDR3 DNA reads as TGTGCCAGCAGTTCCCCGAGGACAGGGGACTACGAGCAGTACTTC.

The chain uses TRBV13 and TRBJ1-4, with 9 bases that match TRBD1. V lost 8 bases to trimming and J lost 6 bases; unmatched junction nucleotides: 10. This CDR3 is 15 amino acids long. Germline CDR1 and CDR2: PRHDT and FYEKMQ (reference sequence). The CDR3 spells CASSDGQGSDEKLFF. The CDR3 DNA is TGTGCCAGCTCTGACGGACAGGGGTCAGATGAAAAACTGTTTTTT. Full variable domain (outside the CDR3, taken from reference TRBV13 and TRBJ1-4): AAGVIQSPRHLIKEKRETATLKCYPIPRHDTVYWYQQGPGQDPQFLISFYEKMQSDKGSIPDRFSAQQFSDYHSELNMSSLELGDSALYFCASSDGQGSDEKLFFGSGTQLSVL.

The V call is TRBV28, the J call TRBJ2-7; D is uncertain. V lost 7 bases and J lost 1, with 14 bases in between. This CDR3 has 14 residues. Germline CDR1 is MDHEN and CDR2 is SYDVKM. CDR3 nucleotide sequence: TGTGCCAGCAAATCCCGATTCCCGTCCTACGAGCAGTACTTC. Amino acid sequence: CASKSRFPSYEQYF.

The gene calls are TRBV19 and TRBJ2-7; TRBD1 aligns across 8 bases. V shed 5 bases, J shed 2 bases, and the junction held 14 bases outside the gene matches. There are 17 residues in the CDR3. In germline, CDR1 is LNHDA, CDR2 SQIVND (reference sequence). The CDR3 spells CASSLQGGTGIPYEQYF. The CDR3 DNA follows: TGTGCCAGTAGTCTCCAAGGAGGGACAGGTATACCCTACGAGCAGTACTTC.

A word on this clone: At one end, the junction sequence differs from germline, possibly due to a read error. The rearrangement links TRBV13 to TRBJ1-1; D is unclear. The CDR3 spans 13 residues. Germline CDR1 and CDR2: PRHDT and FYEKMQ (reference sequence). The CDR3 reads CASTLGLNTEAFF. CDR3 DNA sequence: TGTGCCAGCACCTTAGGGCTGAACACTGAAGCTTTCTTT.

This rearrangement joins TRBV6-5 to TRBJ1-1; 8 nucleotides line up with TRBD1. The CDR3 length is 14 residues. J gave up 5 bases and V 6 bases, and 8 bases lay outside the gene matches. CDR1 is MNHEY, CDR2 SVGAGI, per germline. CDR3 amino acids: CASRGRTGITEAFF. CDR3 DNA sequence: TGTGCCAGCAGGGGACGGACAGGGATAACTGAAGCTTTCTTT.

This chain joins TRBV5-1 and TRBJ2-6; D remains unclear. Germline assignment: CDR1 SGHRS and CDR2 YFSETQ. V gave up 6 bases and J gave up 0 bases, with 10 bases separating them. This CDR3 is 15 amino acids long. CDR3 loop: CASKNLGSGANVLTF. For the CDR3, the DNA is TGCGCCAGCAAAAATCTAGGCTCTGGGGCCAACGTCCTGACTTTC.

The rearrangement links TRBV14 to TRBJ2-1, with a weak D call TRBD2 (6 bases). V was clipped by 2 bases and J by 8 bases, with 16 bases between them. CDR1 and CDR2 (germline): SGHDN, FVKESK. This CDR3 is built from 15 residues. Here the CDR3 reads CASSQKRAASDEQFF. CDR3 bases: TGTGCCAGCAGCCAAAAAAGGGCAGCTAGCGATGAGCAGTTCTTC. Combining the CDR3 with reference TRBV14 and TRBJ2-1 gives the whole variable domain EAGVTQFPSHSVIEKGQTVTLRCDPISGHDNLYWYRRVMGKEIKFLLHFVKESKQDESGMPNNRFLAERTGGTYSTLKVQPAELEDSGVYFCASSQKRAASDEQFFGPGTRLTVL.

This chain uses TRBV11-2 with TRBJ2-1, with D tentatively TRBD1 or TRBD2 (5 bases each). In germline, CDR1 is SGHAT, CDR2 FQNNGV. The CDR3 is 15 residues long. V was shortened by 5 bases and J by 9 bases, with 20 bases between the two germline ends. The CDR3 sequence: CASSPPGLNWGEQFF. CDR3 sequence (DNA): TGTGCCAGCAGCCCACCGGGGCTGAACTGGGGTGAGCAGTTCTTC.

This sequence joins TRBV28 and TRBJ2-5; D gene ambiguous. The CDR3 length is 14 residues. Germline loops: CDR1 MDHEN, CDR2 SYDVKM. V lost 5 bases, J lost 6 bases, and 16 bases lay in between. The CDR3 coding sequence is TGTGCCAGCAGTCGGAGCAGTGCCGGTCAGACCCAGTACTTC. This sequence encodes CASSRSSAGQTQYF.

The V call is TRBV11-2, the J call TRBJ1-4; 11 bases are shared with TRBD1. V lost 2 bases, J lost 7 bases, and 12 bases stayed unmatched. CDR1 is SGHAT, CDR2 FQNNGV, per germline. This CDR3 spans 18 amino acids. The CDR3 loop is CASSLLGRGTGGSEKLFF. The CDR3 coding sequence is TGTGCCAGCAGCTTATTAGGGCGAGGGACAGGGGGGAGTGAAAAACTGTTTTTT.

This CDR3 reads CASSPQGSPSPFYEQYF. The CDR3 DNA reads as TGTGCCAGCAGCCCCCAGGGGTCCCCTTCTCCATTTTACGAGCAGTACTTC. V and J are TRBV14 and TRBJ2-7, with D possibly being TRBD1 (6 bases). CDR3 size: 17 residues. Germline V gives CDR1 SGHDN, CDR2 FVKESK. The V gene lost 4 bases and the J gene lost 4 bases, with 23 bases spanning the gap.

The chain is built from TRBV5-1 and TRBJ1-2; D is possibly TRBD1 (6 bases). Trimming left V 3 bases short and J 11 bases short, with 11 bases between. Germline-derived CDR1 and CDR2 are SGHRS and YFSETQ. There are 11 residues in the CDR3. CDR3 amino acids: CASSSDSGYTF. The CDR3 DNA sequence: TGCGCCAGCAGCTCGGACAGCGGGTACACCTTC.

The DNA for the CDR3 is TGCAGCGGCAATCCGGGGGAGGCTGAAGCTTTCTTT. The encoded protein is CSGNPGEAEAFF. V and J are TRBV29-1 and TRBJ1-1, with D maybe TRBD1 (5 bases). V lost 7 bases and J 6 bases, leaving 15 bases between the germline ends. The germline V gene has CDR1 SQVTM and CDR2 ANQGSEA. CDR3 length equals 12 residues.

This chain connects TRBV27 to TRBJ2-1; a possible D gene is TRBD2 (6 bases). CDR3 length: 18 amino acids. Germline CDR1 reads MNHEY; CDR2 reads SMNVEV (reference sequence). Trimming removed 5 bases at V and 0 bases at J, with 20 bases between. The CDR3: CASSPLRVAAPSYNEQFF. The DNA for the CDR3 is TGTGCCAGCAGTCCCTTAAGGGTAGCGGCACCCTCCTACAATGAGCAGTTCTTC.

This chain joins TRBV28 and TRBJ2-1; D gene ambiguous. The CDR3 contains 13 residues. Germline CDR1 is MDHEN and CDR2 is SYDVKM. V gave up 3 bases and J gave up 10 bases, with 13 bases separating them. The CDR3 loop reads CASSFFRVGEQFF. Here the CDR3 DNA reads TGTGCCAGCAGTTTCTTCCGGGTCGGGGAGCAGTTCTTC.

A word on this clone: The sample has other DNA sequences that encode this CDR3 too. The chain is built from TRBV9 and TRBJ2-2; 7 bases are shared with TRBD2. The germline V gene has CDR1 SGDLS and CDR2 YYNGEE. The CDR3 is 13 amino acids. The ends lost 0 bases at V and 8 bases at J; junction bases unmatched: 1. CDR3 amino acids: CASSVGAGGELFF. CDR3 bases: TGTGCCAGCAGCGTAGGAGCGGGAGGGGAGCTGTTTTTT.

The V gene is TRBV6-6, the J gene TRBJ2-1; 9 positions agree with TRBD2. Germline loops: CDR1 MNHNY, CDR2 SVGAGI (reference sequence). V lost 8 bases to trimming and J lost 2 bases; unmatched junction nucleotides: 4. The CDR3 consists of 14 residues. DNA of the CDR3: TGTGCCAGCGGATTAGCGGGAGCCTACAATGAGCAGTTCTTC. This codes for CASGLAGAYNEQFF.

In DNA, the CDR3 is TGTGCCAGTAGTCTCCGCGTGGGGACGGTCTCCTACGAGCAGTACTTC. It is translated as CASSLRVGTVSYEQYF. The chain has TRBV19 and TRBJ2-7; D may correspond to TRBD1 or TRBD2 (5 bases each). The V and J ends lost 5 bases and 0 bases respectively, with 17 bases between them. Germline CDR1 is LNHDA and CDR2 is SQIVND (reference sequence). CDR3 length equals 16 residues.

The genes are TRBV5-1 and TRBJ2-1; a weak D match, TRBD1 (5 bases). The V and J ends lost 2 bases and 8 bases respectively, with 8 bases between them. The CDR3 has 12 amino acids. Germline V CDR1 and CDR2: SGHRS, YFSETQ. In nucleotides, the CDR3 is TGCGCCAGCAGCTTCCTAGGGGATGAGCAGTTCTTC. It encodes CASSFLGDEQFF.

CDR3 in DNA: TGCGCCAGCAGCCAAGATCTAGCGGGAGAGGCCTACGAGCAGTACTTC. Protein product: CASSQDLAGEAYEQYF. The rearrangement joins TRBV4-1 to TRBJ2-7; 10 bases map to TRBD2. Per germline, CDR1 MGHRA and CDR2 YSYEKL. CDR3 length equals 16 residues. V was pared by 0 bases and J by 2 bases, with 4 bases of the junction left unmatched.

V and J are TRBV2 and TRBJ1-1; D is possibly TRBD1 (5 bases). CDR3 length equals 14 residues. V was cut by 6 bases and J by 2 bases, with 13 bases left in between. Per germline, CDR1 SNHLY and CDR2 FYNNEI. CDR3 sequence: CASRRWGSNTEAFF. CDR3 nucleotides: TGTGCCAGCAGGCGCTGGGGGTCTAACACTGAAGCTTTCTTT.

The CDR3 reads CASSSGFYNEQFF. CDR3 DNA: TGTGCCAGCAGTAGCGGATTTTACAATGAGCAGTTCTTC. V usage is TRBV28 and J usage is TRBJ2-1; D is perhaps TRBD2 (5 bases). This CDR3 is built from 13 residues. CDR1 and CDR2 (germline): MDHEN, SYDVKM. With 5 bases removed from V and 4 bases from J, the gap between germline ends came to 9 bases.

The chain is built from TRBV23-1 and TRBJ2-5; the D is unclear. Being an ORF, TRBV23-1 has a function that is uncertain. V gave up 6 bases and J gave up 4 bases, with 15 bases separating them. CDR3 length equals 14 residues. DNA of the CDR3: TGCGCCAGCAGATCCAGGTGGCGGTTAGAGACCCAGTACTTC. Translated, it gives CASRSRWRLETQYF.

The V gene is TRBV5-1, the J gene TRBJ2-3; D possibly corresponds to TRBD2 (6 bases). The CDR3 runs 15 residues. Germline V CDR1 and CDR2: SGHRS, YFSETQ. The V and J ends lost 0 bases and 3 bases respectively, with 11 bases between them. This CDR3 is CASSLDREYTDTQYF. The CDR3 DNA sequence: TGCGCCAGCAGCTTGGACCGGGAGTATACAGATACGCAGTATTTT.

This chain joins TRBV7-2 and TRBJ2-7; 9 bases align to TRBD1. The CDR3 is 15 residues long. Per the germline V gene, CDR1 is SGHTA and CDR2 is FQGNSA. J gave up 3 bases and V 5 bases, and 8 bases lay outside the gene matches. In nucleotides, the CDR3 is TGTGCCAGCAGCCCGGGACAGGGCCTCCTCTACGAGCAGTACTTC. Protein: CASSPGQGLLYEQYF.

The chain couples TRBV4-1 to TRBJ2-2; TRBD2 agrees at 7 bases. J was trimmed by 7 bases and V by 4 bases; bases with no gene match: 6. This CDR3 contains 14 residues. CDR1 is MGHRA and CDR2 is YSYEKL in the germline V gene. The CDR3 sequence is CASSPRESNGELFF. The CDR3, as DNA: TGCGCCAGCAGCCCGCGGGAGTCGAACGGGGAGCTGTTTTTT.

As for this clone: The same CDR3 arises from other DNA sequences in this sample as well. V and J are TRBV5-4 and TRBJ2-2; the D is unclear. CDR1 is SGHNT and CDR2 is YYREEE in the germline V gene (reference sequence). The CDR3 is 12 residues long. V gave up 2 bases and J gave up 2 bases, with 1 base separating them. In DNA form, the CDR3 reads TGTGCCAGCAGCTTTAACACCGGGGAGCTGTTTTTT. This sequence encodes CASSFNTGELFF.

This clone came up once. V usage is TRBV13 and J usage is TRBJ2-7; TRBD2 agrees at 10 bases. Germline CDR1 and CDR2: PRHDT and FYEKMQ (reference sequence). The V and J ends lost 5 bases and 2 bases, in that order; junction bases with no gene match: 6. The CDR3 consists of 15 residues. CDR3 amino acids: CASSPRTSGPYEQYF. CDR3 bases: TGTGCCAGCAGCCCCAGGACTAGCGGCCCCTACGAGCAGTACTTC.

The CDR3 here is CASSLTQGREQYF. CDR3 nucleotide sequence: TGTGCCAGTAGTTTAACTCAGGGTCGCGAGCAGTACTTC. The V call is TRBV19, the J call TRBJ2-7; weak D call: TRBD1 (5 bases). The CDR3 extends over 13 amino acids. CDR1 is LNHDA and CDR2 is SQIVND in the germline V gene (reference sequence). Trimming stripped 5 bases from V and 6 bases from J, with 14 bases between.

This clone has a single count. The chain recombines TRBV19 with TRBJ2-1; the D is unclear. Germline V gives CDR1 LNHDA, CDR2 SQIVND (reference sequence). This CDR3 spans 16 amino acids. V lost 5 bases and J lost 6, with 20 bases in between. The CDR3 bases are TGTGCCAGTAGTCCCGGTTTGTCTGGGAAGGCCAATGAGCAGTTCTTC. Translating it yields CASSPGLSGKANEQFF. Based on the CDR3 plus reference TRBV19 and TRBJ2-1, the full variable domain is DGGITQSPKYLFRKEGQNVTLSCEQNLNHDAMYWYRQDPGQGLRLIYYSQIVNDFQKGDIAEGYSVSREKKESFPLTVTSAQKNPTAFYLCASSPGLSGKANEQFFGPGTRLTVL.